These 19 T cell receptor beta chains came from one sample sequenced in a study of shared clonotypes between healthy human individuals. Naive-designated CD8 cells lacked CD45RO, were positively enriched for CCR7, and omitted terminally differentiated effector memory CD45RA+ cells. Only in-frame clones appear in the TCRdb table, and some are missing; sequencing was by immunoSEQ multiplex PCR. The data contain about 2.1 million clones, around 95% of them seen just once; the ten biggest clones take up under 2%. The sample consisted of naive CD8+ T cells from PBMCs. The receptor set was obtained from a man between 18 and 35 years old in good health. Some clones in this sample may be carry-over from other donors' samples.

CDR3 residues: CASSESGGSSYEQYF. For the CDR3, the DNA is TGTGCCAGCAGTGAAAGTGGGGGCTCATCCTACGAGCAGTACTTC. J is TRBJ2-7 and V is TRBV25-1; D might be TRBD1 (6 bases). With 2 bases removed from V and 1 base from J, the gap between germline ends came to 12 bases. The V gene's germline CDR1 is MGHDK and CDR2 SYGVNS. The CDR3 has 15 residues.

This chain links TRBV10-2 with TRBJ1-1; D not resolved. The CDR3 has 12 residues. Germline CDR1 WSHSY, CDR2 SAAADI. V was trimmed by 7 bases and J by 1 base, leaving 7 bases between them. The CDR3 protein is CASTGRNTEAFF. CDR3 nucleotide sequence: TGCGCCAGCACGGGGAGGAACACTGAAGCTTTCTTT.

V is TRBV5-1 and J is TRBJ2-2, with 7 bases matching TRBD2. J lost 7 bases, V lost 7 bases, and 10 bases had no gene match. CDR3 size: 14 residues. Germline V gives CDR1 SGHRS, CDR2 YFSETQ. The DNA of the CDR3 is TGCGCCAGCCCCCTGGGGGGGGTGAGCGGGGAGCTGTTTTTT. Translated: CASPLGGVSGELFF.

This clone was counted between two and nine times. The sample carries other DNA sequences with the same CDR3. J is TRBJ1-1 and V is TRBV9; D possibly corresponds to TRBD1 (6 bases). CDR1 and CDR2 from the germline V gene are SGDLS and YYNGEE. The CDR3 is 13 residues long. V was trimmed by 0 bases and J by 4 bases, leaving 7 bases between them. The CDR3 sequence is CASSVEGGTEAFF. DNA for the CDR3: TGTGCCAGCAGCGTAGAGGGGGGCACTGAAGCTTTCTTT.

Concerning this clone: The sample has other DNA sequences that encode this CDR3 too. The CDR3 sequence is CASSLFGYNEQFF. The CDR3 region has the DNA TGTGCCAGCAGTTTATTTGGTTACAATGAGCAGTTCTTC. The chain employs TRBV27 and TRBJ2-1; D gene unclear. V was shortened by 1 base and J by 4 bases, with 5 bases between the two germline ends. The CDR3 has 13 residues. Germline V gene lookup returns CDR1 MNHEY and CDR2 SMNVEV (reference sequence).

CDR3 nucleotide sequence: TGTGCCAGCAGCCCAACGACAAAGATAAACACTGAAGCTTTCTTT. Protein sequence: CASSPTTKINTEAFF. This chain joins TRBV7-2 and TRBJ1-1, with no clear D. This CDR3 region has 15 residues. In germline, CDR1 is SGHTA, CDR2 FQGNSA. V was pared by 5 bases and J by 2 bases, with 15 bases between.

The rearrangement joins TRBV5-1 to TRBJ2-3, with 9 bases aligning to TRBD2. V was clipped by 0 bases and J by 0 bases; unmatched bases: 11. From germline, CDR1 is SGHRS and CDR2 YFSETQ. The CDR3 is 19 residues long. The CDR3 protein is CASSLDQTSGYTSTDTQYF. DNA of the CDR3: TGCGCCAGCAGCTTGGATCAAACTAGCGGGTATACTAGCACAGATACGCAGTATTTT.

The V call is TRBV25-1, the J call TRBJ1-5; D is ambiguous. The CDR3 is 15 amino acids. V was shortened by 1 base and J by 7 bases, with 14 bases between the two germline ends. CDR1 is MGHDK, CDR2 SYGVNS, per germline. DNA of the CDR3: TGTGCCAGCAGTGAATTCAAGGGAACACGGCAGCCCCAGCATTTT. Translation gives CASSEFKGTRQPQHF.

The chain couples TRBV6-5 to TRBJ2-2, with a weak D call TRBD1 (5 bases). Germline CDR1 reads MNHEY; CDR2 reads SVGAGI. With 2 bases removed from V and 4 bases from J, the gap between germline ends came to 8 bases. The CDR3 sequence is 14 residues long. CDR3 sequence: CASSYTGPTGELFF. CDR3 in DNA: TGTGCCAGCAGTTACACAGGTCCCACCGGGGAGCTGTTTTTT.

The rearrangement joins TRBV6-5 to TRBJ2-5; TRBD2 agrees at 12 bases. This CDR3 is 15 amino acids long. V lost 4 bases, J lost 3 bases, and 3 bases stayed unmatched. Per germline, CDR1 MNHEY and CDR2 SVGAGI. CDR3 bases: TGTGCCAGCAGTTCCACTAGCGGGAGGAAAGAGACCCAGTACTTC. Its translation is CASSSTSGRKETQYF.

This clone was seen at least ten times. Within the sample, other DNA sequences also encode this same CDR3. The gene calls are TRBV11-2 and TRBJ1-1; D remains unclear. Germline V gene lookup returns CDR1 SGHAT and CDR2 FQNNGV. V lost 1 base to trimming and J lost 1 base, with 7 bases between them. The CDR3 sequence is 14 residues long. The CDR3 sequence is CASSLARTNTEAFF. In DNA form, the CDR3 reads TGTGCCAGCAGCTTAGCACGGACGAACACTGAAGCTTTCTTT.

CDR3 DNA: TGTGCCAGCAGCCCGAGTAGCAGGGGAGAGCAGTACTTC. Translated: CASSPSSRGEQYF. The rearrangement links TRBV7-9 to TRBJ2-7; perhaps TRBD1 as D (6 bases). Germline-derived CDR1 and CDR2 are SEHNR and FQNEAQ (reference sequence). The CDR3 spans 13 residues. Trimming removed 5 bases at V and 7 bases at J, with 15 bases between.

This chain connects TRBV2 to TRBJ2-7; 10 bases map to TRBD2. Germline assignment: CDR1 SNHLY and CDR2 FYNNEI. V lost 5 bases, J lost 7 bases, and 11 bases stayed unmatched. There are 15 residues in the CDR3. DNA for the CDR3: TGTGCCAGCAGTTTCCTAGCGGGAGTGGAACGTGAGCAGTACTTC. Protein sequence: CASSFLAGVEREQYF.

The chain carries TRBV19 and TRBJ1-5; no reliable D call. Per germline, CDR1 LNHDA and CDR2 SQIVND (reference sequence). The CDR3 spans 13 residues. V lost 10 bases, J lost 1 base, and 11 bases lay in between. CDR3 sequence reads: CATSIGSNQPQHF. CDR3 bases: TGTGCCACCTCAATCGGGAGCAATCAGCCCCAGCATTTT.

V and J are TRBV7-9 and TRBJ1-1; 7 bases are shared with TRBD1. The germline V gene encodes CDR1 SEHNR and CDR2 FQNEAQ (reference sequence). After removal of 1 base from V and 7 bases from J, the junction contained 9 bases not matched to a gene. The CDR3 runs to 15 residues. The chain's CDR3 is CASSLVDRAGVEAFF. CDR3 in DNA: TGTGCCAGCAGCTTAGTTGACAGGGCGGGAGTTGAAGCTTTCTTT.

This CDR3 is CASSQWTSGTTYEQYF. DNA for the CDR3: TGTGCCAGCAGCCAATGGACTAGCGGAACTACCTACGAGCAGTACTTC. The chain joins TRBV4-2 to TRBJ2-7, with TRBD2 matching 10 bases. Unmatched junction bases numbered 6, after V lost 2 bases and J lost 2 bases. Per germline, CDR1 LGHNA and CDR2 YNFKEQ. This CDR3 is 16 amino acids long.

The rearrangement joins TRBV5-4 to TRBJ2-7, with TRBD2 matching over 9 bases. CDR3 length: 17 residues. After removal of 4 bases from V and 9 bases from J, the junction contained 20 bases not matched to a gene. The germline CDR1 and CDR2 sequences are SGHNT and YYREEE (reference sequence). CDR3 residues: CASSRVGAGGYPRTQYF. In nucleotides, the CDR3 is TGTGCCAGCAGCCGGGTGGGCGCGGGAGGGTACCCTAGGACGCAGTACTTC.

On this clone: The same CDR3 arises from other DNA sequences in this sample as well. The genes are TRBV7-9 and TRBJ2-1; 7 bases fit TRBD2. V shed 3 bases and J 2 bases; nucleotides not matched to a gene: 4. The CDR3 contains 15 residues. The germline V gene has CDR1 SEHNR and CDR2 FQNEAQ (reference sequence). The DNA of the CDR3 is TGTGCCAGCAGCTTGGGTACTAGCGCCTACAATGAGCAGTTCTTC. Protein sequence: CASSLGTSAYNEQFF.

The chain links TRBV28 to TRBJ1-4; tentatively, D is TRBD1 (6 bases). CDR1 and CDR2 (germline): MDHEN, SYDVKM. This CDR3 region has 14 residues. The V end lost 5 bases, the J end lost 2 bases, and 9 bases lay between the germline ends. As DNA, the CDR3 is TGTGCCAGCAGTAGGACAGATACTAATGAAAAACTGTTTTTT. The encoded protein is CASSRTDTNEKLFF.